This T cell receptor (beta chain) stems from a study of CD8 T cells in ankylosing spondylitis. Germline CDR1 and CDR2: MNHEY and SMNVEV (reference sequence). The V and J ends lost 5 bases and 4 bases, in that order; junction bases with no gene match: 7. The CDR3 totals 14 residues. Each CDR3 protein is one row after TCRdb ran MiXCR on the 5' RACE reads. The top ten hold approximately 16% of the sample, which has about 160,000 distinct CDR3 sequences, 9.8% seen once. This clonotype was sampled from a female donor with ankylosing spondylitis or in good health (not recorded which). The specimen sequenced was blood, either unsorted or a sorted T cell fraction (not recorded which). The chain has TRBV27 and TRBJ2-7, with 8 bases aligning to TRBD1. CDR3: CASSAQGAGYEQYF. In DNA form, the CDR3 reads TGTGCCAGCAGTGCGCAGGGGGCGGGTTACGAGCAGTACTTC.